These 23 T cell receptor beta chains were sequenced from one sample in a study of PD-L1 blockade in urothelial cancer. The method was immunoSEQ multiplex PCR; TCRdb's version includes in-frame clones alone and lacks a portion of them. The sample shows 35,000 to 45,000 clones, about 89% of them seen only once. Time point specified: pretreatment peripheral blood. The sample in question was PBMCs, obtained around atezolizumab (anti-PD-L1) treatment. The receptors come from a woman aged 60-70 years with urothelial cancer.

The chain combines TRBV12-5 with TRBJ2-2, with 7 bases lining up with TRBD2. Per germline, CDR1 LGHNT and CDR2 FRNRAP. The CDR3 length is 15 residues. With V trimmed by 7 bases and J by 4 bases, 9 bases remained unmatched. Here the CDR3 reads CASVRGEVSTGELFF. The CDR3 nucleotides read TGTGCTAGTGTACGGGGGGAGGTCAGCACCGGGGAGCTGTTTTTT. Full variable domain (rest looked up from reference TRBV12-5 and TRBJ2-2): DARVTQTPRHKVTEMGQEVTMRCQPILGHNTVFWYRQTMMQGLELLAYFRNRAPLDDSGMPKDRFSAEMPDATLATLKIQPSEPRDSAVYFCASVRGEVSTGELFFGEGSRLTVL.

V gene TRBV6-5 combines with J gene TRBJ1-2; 8 nucleotides line up with TRBD1. The CDR3 has 15 amino acids. CDR1 is MNHEY and CDR2 is SVGAGI in the germline V gene. J was trimmed by 4 bases and V by 4 bases; bases with no gene match: 8. The CDR3 spells CASSSGGAVIYGYTF. CDR3 DNA sequence: TGTGCCAGCAGTTCAGGGGGCGCGGTGATCTATGGCTACACCTTC.

V gene TRBV28 combines with J gene TRBJ2-5, with 7 bases lining up with TRBD2. The CDR3 has 14 residues. Germline CDR1 reads MDHEN; CDR2 reads SYDVKM. The trim removed 2 bases at V and 4 bases at J, leaving 4 bases unmatched. CDR3 in DNA: TGTGCCAGCAGTTTAGGGGGGGTGCGAGAGACCCAGTACTTC. Translated: CASSLGGVRETQYF.

V usage is TRBV5-1 and J usage is TRBJ2-1; TRBD1 aligns across 8 bases. Germline loops: CDR1 SGHRS, CDR2 YFSETQ. V lost 6 bases, J lost 4 bases, and 9 bases stayed unmatched. CDR3 length: 15 residues. This CDR3 is CASTPAGTGYNEQFF. DNA of the CDR3: TGCGCCAGCACCCCGGCAGGGACAGGATACAATGAGCAGTTCTTC.

The chain uses TRBV2 and TRBJ2-7, with D possibly matching TRBD1 (6 bases). Looked up from germline, CDR1 is SNHLY and CDR2 is FYNNEI. V gave up 8 bases and J gave up 7 bases, with 21 bases separating them. The CDR3 runs to 14 residues. CDR3 DNA sequence: TGTGCCAGCGGTAGACGGGCCGGCCAGGGGGAGCAGTACTTC. It specifies CASGRRAGQGEQYF.

This sequence joins TRBV4-1 and TRBJ1-4; 7 positions agree with TRBD1. Germline V gene sequence: CDR1 MGHRA, CDR2 YSYEKL. V shed 3 bases and J 8 bases; nucleotides not matched to a gene: 6. The CDR3 is 14 amino acids. The DNA of the CDR3 is TGCGCCAGCAGCCAGGACAGGTTTGAGGAAAAACTGTTTTTT. Protein sequence: CASSQDRFEEKLFF.

This chain links TRBV5-1 with TRBJ2-1; 8 bases align to TRBD1. CDR1 SGHRS and CDR2 YFSETQ come from the germline V gene. CDR3 size: 16 residues. The trim removed 6 bases at V and 2 bases at J, leaving 10 bases unmatched. The CDR3 loop is CASTRTGSSAYNEQFF. In DNA, the CDR3 is TGCGCCAGCACCAGGACAGGGTCGTCTGCCTACAATGAGCAGTTCTTC.

The rearrangement uses TRBV28 and TRBJ2-2; 8 positions match TRBD1. The V gene end was trimmed by 8 bases and the J gene end by 3 bases; junction bases not matched to a gene: 5. The CDR3 length is 14 residues. Germline V gene lookup returns CDR1 MDHEN and CDR2 SYDVKM. CDR3 nucleotides: TGTGCCAGCCAGCAGGGGGCGCACACCGGGGAGCTGTTTTTT. This codes for CASQQGAHTGELFF.

The chain's CDR3 is CATRGQGRNEQFF. CDR3 coding DNA: TGTGCCACCCGGGGACAGGGTCGAAATGAGCAGTTCTTC. The gene calls are TRBV28 and TRBJ2-1, with 9 bases that match TRBD1. This CDR3 region has 13 residues. From germline, CDR1 is MDHEN and CDR2 SYDVKM. The V segment lost 10 bases and the J segment 7 bases; nucleotides outside the gene matches: 8. The variable domain in full, with the rest retrieved from reference TRBV28 and TRBJ2-1, is DVKVTQSSRYLVKRTGEKVFLECVQDMDHENMFWYRQDPGLGLRLIYFSYDVKMKEKGDIPEGYSVSREKKERFSLILESASTNQTSMYLCATRGQGRNEQFFGPGTRLTVL.

This clone is medium-sized. The chain has TRBV5-5 and TRBJ2-7; TRBD1 might be the D (5 bases). This CDR3 has 14 amino acids. The V and J ends lost 1 base and 2 bases respectively, with 10 bases between them. CDR1 and CDR2 from the germline V gene are SGHKS and YYEKEE (reference sequence). The CDR3 DNA reads as TGTGCCAGCAGCTTGAACCAGGGTCCCTACGAGCAGTACTTC. Amino acids: CASSLNQGPYEQYF.

This chain uses TRBV28 with TRBJ2-7, with TRBD1 as a possible D gene (6 bases). V was cut by 6 bases and J by 1 base, with 16 bases left in between. Germline CDR1 and CDR2: MDHEN and SYDVKM. The CDR3 is 15 residues long. The CDR3 DNA reads TGTGCCAGCAGCCCCCGCGGCAGGGGATCCTACGAGCAGTACTTC. It is translated as CASSPRGRGSYEQYF.

The chain has TRBV6-5 and TRBJ2-7; tentatively, D is TRBD1 (6 bases). CDR1 MNHEY and CDR2 SVGAGI come from the germline V gene. This CDR3 is 16 amino acids long. V was trimmed by 2 bases and J by 6 bases, leaving 20 bases between them. CDR3: CASSYAVAGASGEQYF. In nucleotides, the CDR3 is TGTGCCAGCAGTTACGCCGTTGCAGGGGCGTCTGGCGAGCAGTACTTC.

CDR3 nucleotides: TGCGCCAGCAGCCGGCACCCCGGGACAGGGGGCACTGAAGCTTTCTTT. Translation: CASSRHPGTGGTEAFF. The rearrangement joins TRBV4-1 to TRBJ1-1; TRBD1 matches at 11 bases. The CDR3 runs 16 residues. After removal of 4 bases from V and 4 bases from J, the junction contained 8 bases not matched to a gene. CDR1 is MGHRA and CDR2 is YSYEKL in the germline V gene.

The V and J genes are TRBV28 and TRBJ1-5; TRBD1 might be the D (6 bases). Germline-derived CDR1 and CDR2 are MDHEN and SYDVKM. The CDR3 length is 16 residues. The germline V and J ends were trimmed by 2 bases and 11 bases, with 22 bases remaining between them. The CDR3 DNA is TGTGCCAGCAGTTTAGCCGGGACACACTTTCCGATGGCCCAGCATTTT. Protein sequence: CASSLAGTHFPMAQHF.

This clone appeared a few times. This chain links TRBV14 with TRBJ2-7; weak D call: TRBD2 (5 bases). Trimming left V 4 bases short and J 3 bases short, with 13 bases between. CDR3 length equals 14 residues. Germline assignment: CDR1 SGHDN and CDR2 FVKESK. Here the CDR3 DNA reads TGTGCCAGCAGCCCGAGGACTGGATACTACGAGCAGTACTTC. Protein sequence: CASSPRTGYYEQYF.

The chain has TRBV4-1 and TRBJ2-7; 7 nucleotides align to TRBD1. Germline CDR1 and CDR2: MGHRA and YSYEKL. The CDR3 totals 15 residues. With 3 bases clipped from V and 2 bases from J, the junction kept 7 bases outside the gene matches. The CDR3: CASSQAGDSTYEQYF. CDR3 DNA sequence: TGCGCCAGCAGCCAGGCCGGGGACAGTACCTACGAGCAGTACTTC.

V usage is TRBV7-3 and J usage is TRBJ2-7; 7 bases line up with TRBD2. Germline trimming cut 5 bases from V and 4 bases from J; bases unmatched to any gene: 11. CDR1 is SGHTA, CDR2 FQGTGA, per germline. The CDR3 has 15 amino acids. CDR3 sequence (DNA): TGTGCCAGCAGCCTCTCGTCCGGGAGGCTGTACGAGCAGTACTTC. Translation gives CASSLSSGRLYEQYF.

This clone was observed a handful of times. The chain carries TRBV9 and TRBJ1-2; 12 bases map to TRBD1. V dropped 2 bases and J dropped 4; count of bases not matched to a gene: 3. Germline V gene lookup returns CDR1 SGDLS and CDR2 YYNGEE. CDR3 length: 15 residues. The CDR3: CASSVGTGGLYGYTF. The CDR3 DNA sequence: TGTGCCAGCAGCGTTGGGACAGGGGGCCTCTATGGCTACACCTTC.

The rearrangement links TRBV11-2 to TRBJ1-1, with D perhaps matching TRBD1 (6 bases). Germline V lookup: CDR1 SGHAT, CDR2 FQNNGV. CDR3 size: 13 residues. Trimming removed 4 bases at V and 5 bases at J, with 11 bases between. The CDR3 loop is CASSWRRGTEAFF. Here the CDR3 DNA reads TGTGCCAGCAGCTGGCGCAGGGGAACTGAAGCTTTCTTT. The full variable domain, with the rest looked up from reference TRBV11-2 and TRBJ1-1, is EAGVAQSPRYKIIEKRQSVAFWCNPISGHATLYWYQQILGQGPKLLIQFQNNGVVDDSQLPKDRFSAERLKGVDSTLKIQPAKLEDSAVYLCASSWRRGTEAFFGQGTRLTVV.

The chain has TRBV7-2 and TRBJ2-5; tentatively, D is TRBD1 (6 bases). V was cut by 5 bases and J by 2 bases, with 6 bases left in between. This CDR3 region has 12 residues. The V gene's germline CDR1 is SGHTA and CDR2 FQGNSA. The CDR3 spells CASSQGQETQYF. CDR3 sequence (DNA): TGTGCCAGCAGCCAGGGGCAAGAGACCCAGTACTTC. The complete variable domain, with remaining parts taken from reference TRBV7-2 and TRBJ2-5, reads GAGVSQSPSNKVTEKGKDVELRCDPISGHTALYWYRQSLGQGLEFLIYFQGNSAPDKSGLPSDRFSAERTGGSVSTLTIQRTQQEDSAVYLCASSQGQETQYFGPGTRLLVL.

This chain uses TRBV7-9 with TRBJ1-2; D call uncertain. This CDR3 has 14 amino acids. Germline lookup yields CDR1 SEHNR and CDR2 FQNEAQ (reference sequence). V lost 2 bases to trimming and J lost 4 bases, with 11 bases between them. The CDR3 is CASSLSDGSYGYTF. CDR3 sequence (DNA): TGTGCCAGCAGCTTAAGTGATGGGAGCTATGGCTACACCTTC.

This rearrangement joins TRBV5-4 to TRBJ2-5; 13 positions agree with TRBD2. This CDR3 has 16 amino acids. Trimming at V came to 4 bases and at J to 4 bases, leaving 7 bases not matched to a gene. Germline V gene lookup returns CDR1 SGHNT and CDR2 YYREEE (reference sequence). CDR3 coding DNA: TGTGCCAGCAGCCCCGGACTAGCGGGAGATCTAGAGACCCAGTACTTC. Its translation is CASSPGLAGDLETQYF.

The rearrangement links TRBV10-3 to TRBJ2-3; 15 bases agree with TRBD2. The ends lost 3 bases at V and 1 base at J; junction bases unmatched: 2. The V gene's germline CDR1 is ENHRY and CDR2 SYGVKD. The CDR3 runs to 17 residues. The DNA for the CDR3 is TGTGCCATCAGTGATTGGACTAGCGGGGGGGGCACAGATACGCAGTATTTT. Protein sequence: CAISDWTSGGGTDTQYF.